The rows below give T cell receptor beta chains drawn from one sample of a study of cytomegalovirus exposure and HLA in healthy donors. Assay: immunoSEQ multiplex PCR; the TCRdb copy retains only in-frame clones and omits some. The sample has roughly 220,000 clones, and its top ten clones hold roughly 1.1%. What was sequenced was PBMCs. These receptors were collected from a girl aged 2-10 years in good health and CMV-seropositive. Each CDR3 is given with its conserved first and last residue. D genes are given only for firm matches.

NA	TRBV5-1	TRBJ1-1	CASSFPGVTEAFF	TGCGCCAGCAGCTTCCCAGGGGTCACTGAAGCTTTCTTT
TRBD2	TRBV28	TRBJ2-5	CASSLLLTSGRVGETQYF	TGTGCCAGCAGTTTACTACTTACTAGCGGGAGAGTGGGAGAGACCCAGTACTTC
NA	TRBV7-9	TRBJ1-4	CASSFLGTLQEKLFF	TGTGCCAGCAGCTTCCTAGGGACTTTACAAGAAAAACTGTTTTTT
NA	TRBV7-2	TRBJ1-5	CASSLVFGQSNQPQHF	TGTGCCAGCAGCTTAGTTTTCGGTCAAAGCAATCAGCCCCAGCATTTT
NA	TRBV6-5	TRBJ2-5	CASSYSIQGGTQYF	TGTGCCAGCAGTTACTCGATTCAGGGTGGGACCCAGTACTTC
TRBD2	TRBV7-9	TRBJ2-5	CASSFTGLAGTESQYF	TGTGCCAGCAGCTTCACGGGACTAGCGGGGACAGAGTCCCAGTACTTC
TRBD2	TRBV7-8	TRBJ2-5	CASLLEGGQETQYF	TGTGCCAGTCTTTTAGAGGGAGGGCAAGAGACCCAGTACTTC
NA	TRBV2	TRBJ2-5	CASNPGYQETQYF	TGTGCCAGCAATCCGGGATACCAAGAGACCCAGTACTTC
NA	TRBV6-6	TRBJ1-5	CASSYGGSGQPQHF	TGTGCCAGCAGTTACGGGGGGAGCGGTCAGCCCCAGCATTTT
NA	TRBV28	TRBJ2-1	CASVAATTYNEQFF	TGTGCCAGTGTAGCGGCTACCACCTACAATGAGCAGTTCTTC
NA	TRBV7-9	TRBJ2-7	CASSPGLIPQGPDYEQYF	TGTGCCAGCAGCCCCGGATTAATTCCGCAGGGGCCTGACTACGAGCAGTACTTC
NA	TRBV13	TRBJ2-7	CASSILSAPTSYEQYF	TGTGCCAGCAGCATACTCTCCGCGCCCACTTCCTACGAGCAGTACTTC
NA	TRBV15	TRBJ1-1	CATSRGRQTEAFF	TGTGCCACCAGCAGGGGAAGACAGACTGAAGCTTTCTTT
TRBD1	TRBV5-5	TRBJ1-3	CASSFPGQLNTIYF	TGTGCCAGCAGCTTCCCGGGACAGTTAAACACCATATATTTT